These 13 T cell receptor beta chains were all obtained from the same sample, sequenced in a study of response to subunit inactivated influenza vaccine. TCRdb itself ran the RT-PCR reads through MiXCR, one entry per CDR3 protein. This sample has fewer than 750,000 distinct CDR3 sequences, with around 15% found just once. This sample comprised PBMCs from blood, obtained 11 to 12 days after vaccination. These receptors originate from a man over 45 who received an inactivated influenza vaccine.

The chain has TRBV25-1 and TRBJ2-7; a weak D match, TRBD1 (5 bases). The CDR3 runs to 17 residues. The germline V and J ends were trimmed by 1 base and 0 bases, with 16 bases remaining between them. The germline V gene encodes CDR1 MGHDK and CDR2 SYGVNS. CDR3 sequence: CASSELLMAGNSYEQYF. The CDR3 coding sequence is TGTGCCAGCAGTGAATTATTAATGGCAGGGAACTCCTACGAGCAGTACTTC.

The gene calls are TRBV11-2 and TRBJ1-2; no reliable D call. Germline V lookup: CDR1 SGHAT, CDR2 FQNNGV. The CDR3 is 15 residues long. V was pared by 4 bases and J by 8 bases, with 20 bases between. The CDR3 region is CASSSPRAPYEGYTF. CDR3 DNA sequence: TGTGCCAGCAGCTCCCCCCGGGCCCCTTACGAGGGCTACACCTTC.

This clonotype has only a few counts. V gene TRBV29-1 combines with J gene TRBJ2-7, with 9 bases identical to TRBD1. The CDR3 length is 14 residues. After removal of 6 bases from V and 3 bases from J, the junction contained 9 bases not matched to a gene. The germline CDR1 and CDR2 sequences are SQVTM and ANQGSEA. The CDR3 loop is CSVNLGTGHYEQYF. In DNA form, the CDR3 reads TGCAGCGTCAACCTGGGGACAGGGCACTACGAGCAGTACTTC.

CDR3 sequence reads: CASSSGLAGVLFSTDTQYF. The CDR3 nucleotides are TGCGCCAGCAGCTCAGGACTAGCGGGAGTGTTATTCTCCACAGATACGCAGTATTTT. The chain recombines TRBV5-1 with TRBJ2-3, with 13 bases lining up with TRBD2. CDR3 length: 19 amino acids. The germline gives CDR1 SGHRS, CDR2 YFSETQ. V lost 3 bases, J lost 2 bases, and 12 bases stayed unmatched.

This clonotype was recorded many times. J is TRBJ2-1 and V is TRBV27; TRBD2 is a possible D gene (5 bases). This CDR3 is built from 14 residues. Germline loops: CDR1 MNHEY, CDR2 SMNVEV (reference sequence). Trimming pared 2 bases from V and 7 bases from J, leaving 12 bases between. The CDR3 nucleotides read TGTGCCAGCAGTTTAGGCGGCGGGTGGAATGAGCAGTTCTTC. Amino acids: CASSLGGGWNEQFF.

The rearrangement links TRBV7-2 to TRBJ1-2; no clear D. The CDR3 is made up of 13 amino acids. The V end lost 5 bases, the J end lost 5 bases, and 12 bases lay between the germline ends. Germline CDR1 SGHTA, CDR2 FQGNSA. CDR3 in amino acids: CASSPEVLYGYTF. The CDR3 nucleotides read TGTGCCAGCAGCCCCGAGGTTCTTTATGGCTACACCTTC.

This clonotype has a handful of counts. This chain uses TRBV29-1 with TRBJ2-7; maybe TRBD2 (6 bases). V lost 4 bases and J lost 3, with 19 bases in between. CDR3 length equals 15 residues. Germline assignment: CDR1 SQVTM and CDR2 ANQGSEA. The CDR3 here is CSVANGGSGYYEQYF. The CDR3 bases are TGCAGCGTTGCCAATGGCGGTAGCGGCTACTACGAGCAGTACTTC.

This chain uses TRBV6-5 with TRBJ2-1; 14 positions agree with TRBD2. This CDR3 comprises 16 residues. Trimming at V came to 4 bases and at J to 5 bases, leaving 4 bases not matched to a gene. In germline, CDR1 is MNHEY, CDR2 SVGAGI. The CDR3 DNA reads as TGTGCCAGCAGTTCCTTGGGACTAGCGGGAGACAATGAGCAGTTCTTC. It encodes CASSSLGLAGDNEQFF.

This clonotype was seen more than once but under ten times. The chain has TRBV3-1 and TRBJ1-5, with a tentative D call TRBD1 (5 bases). Trimming removed 1 base from V and 6 bases from J, with 13 bases in between. Germline loops: CDR1 LGHDT, CDR2 YNNKEL (reference sequence). The CDR3 length is 15 residues. The DNA for the CDR3 is TGTGCCAGCAGCCAAGCTGGAGGGGCAGGTCAGCCCCAGCATTTT. Its translation is CASSQAGGAGQPQHF.

The V gene is TRBV5-1, the J gene TRBJ2-5; maybe TRBD1 (5 bases). Germline V gives CDR1 SGHRS, CDR2 YFSETQ. V lost 1 base and J lost 3, with 10 bases in between. This CDR3 spans 14 amino acids. CDR3 sequence (DNA): TGCGCCAGCAGCTTGTTTCAGGGTAAAGAGACCCAGTACTTC. Protein product: CASSLFQGKETQYF.

This clonotype showed up just a few times. The genes are TRBV5-8 and TRBJ1-3, with D perhaps TRBD1 (5 bases). The V end lost 0 bases, the J end lost 0 bases, and 10 bases lay between the germline ends. This CDR3 spans 16 amino acids. From germline, CDR1 is SGHTS and CDR2 YDEGEE. CDR3 bases: TGTGCCAGCAGCTTGGGGACAACTTACTCTGGAAACACCATATATTTT. Amino acid sequence: CASSLGTTYSGNTIYF.

The chain carries TRBV6-1 and TRBJ2-7; D ambiguous. CDR1 MNHNS and CDR2 SASEGT come from the germline V gene. This CDR3 contains 14 residues. With 6 bases removed from V and 1 base from J, the gap between germline ends came to 13 bases. The CDR3: CASRTHGSSYEQYF. The CDR3 nucleotides are TGTGCCAGCAGGACCCATGGGTCTTCCTACGAGCAGTACTTC.

The gene calls are TRBV7-2 and TRBJ2-7, with 10 bases lining up with TRBD2. CDR3 length: 14 amino acids. The trim removed 5 bases at V and 7 bases at J, leaving 8 bases unmatched. From germline, CDR1 is SGHTA and CDR2 FQGNSA. CDR3 in amino acids: CASSPSAGGWEQYF. The CDR3 DNA reads TGTGCCAGCAGCCCCTCAGCGGGAGGGTGGGAGCAGTACTTC.